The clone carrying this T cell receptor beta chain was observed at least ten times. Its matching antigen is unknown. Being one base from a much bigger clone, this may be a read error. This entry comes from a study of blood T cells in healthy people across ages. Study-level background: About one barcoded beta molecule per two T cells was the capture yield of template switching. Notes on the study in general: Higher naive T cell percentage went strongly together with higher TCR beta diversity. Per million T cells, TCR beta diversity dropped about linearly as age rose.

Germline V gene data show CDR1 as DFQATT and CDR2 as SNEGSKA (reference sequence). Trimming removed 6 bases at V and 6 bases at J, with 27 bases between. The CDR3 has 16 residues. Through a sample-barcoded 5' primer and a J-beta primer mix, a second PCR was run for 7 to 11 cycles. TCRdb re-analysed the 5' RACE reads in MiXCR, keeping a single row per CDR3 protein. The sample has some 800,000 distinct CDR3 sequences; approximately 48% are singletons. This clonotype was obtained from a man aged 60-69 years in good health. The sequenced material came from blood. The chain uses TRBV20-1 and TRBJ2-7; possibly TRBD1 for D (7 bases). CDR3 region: CSAKPWTGGSSSEQYF. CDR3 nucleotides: TGCAGTGCGAAGCCCTGGACAGGAGGGAGTTCTTCCGAGCAGTACTTC.